This T cell receptor beta chain derives from a study of control samples from healthy donors and cancer patients. Data came from immunoSEQ multiplex PCR; TCRdb stores just in-frame clones and leaves some out. This sample carries about 100,000 clones, about 89% of them seen once, and the ten largest clones take about 7.8%. Unmatched junction bases numbered 4, after V lost 0 bases and J lost 7 bases. This CDR3 has 15 residues. From germline, CDR1 is SGHTA and CDR2 FQGNSA. This sequence originates from a man younger than 45 in good health. Source material: blood. The V and J genes are TRBV7-2 and TRBJ2-1, with 9 bases identical to TRBD1. CDR3 sequence reads: CASSLALGQGNEQFF. For the CDR3, the DNA is TGTGCCAGCAGCTTAGCACTTGGACAGGGGAATGAGCAGTTCTTC. Full variable domain (outside the CDR3, taken from reference TRBV7-2 and TRBJ2-1): GAGVSQSPSNKVTEKGKDVELRCDPISGHTALYWYRQSLGQGLEFLIYFQGNSAPDKSGLPSDRFSAERTGGSVSTLTIQRTQQEDSAVYLCASSLALGQGNEQFFGPGTRLTVL.